The rows below give T cell receptor beta chains drawn from one sample of a study of blood T cells in healthy people across ages. TCRdb passed the 5' RACE reads through MiXCR, listing each CDR3 protein once. The sample contains around 1.5 million distinct CDR3 sequences, roughly 32% of which appear only once. Sequencing was performed on blood. The origin of the receptors is a woman in her 30s in good health. CDR3s include the opening cysteine and the closing phenylalanine or tryptophan. D genes are given only for firm matches.

TRBV4-1	.	14	TRBJ2-1	CASSLHYSNPGQFF
TRBV7-8	.	14	TRBJ2-7	CVVDRPEGNYEQYF
TRBV15	TRBD2	16	TRBJ2-1	CATSRGTSGDYNEQFF
TRBV20-1	TRBD1	14	TRBJ2-1	CSARDGTGGGEQFF
TRBV20-1	.	19	TRBJ1-6	CSARSSGELLNSHNSPLHF
TRBV7-3	.	15	TRBJ1-5	CASSHPGIANQPQHF
TRBV3-1	TRBD1	16	TRBJ2-1	CASSPTGGVGKNEQFF
TRBV15	.	17	TRBJ2-6	CATSRVARSSGANVLTF
TRBV6-1	TRBD2	15	TRBJ2-1	CASSLAGGINNEQFF
TRBV27	.	15	TRBJ1-5	CASSGRGGSNQPQHF
TRBV6-6	.	14	TRBJ2-7	CASQTLEGPYEQYF
TRBV29-1	.	12	TRBJ1-1	CSVEDEGDEAFF
TRBV6-2/TRBV6-3	.	16	TRBJ2-6	CASSDDGLSGASVLTF
TRBV20-1	TRBD1	15	TRBJ1-6	CSAWGQGAPNSPLHF
TRBV27	TRBD1	14	TRBJ1-4	CASSSDRINEKLFF
TRBV27	TRBD1	15	TRBJ2-1	CATKIQGETVDEQFF
TRBV14	.	14	TRBJ2-7	CASSQEDRFYEQYF
TRBV7-9	TRBD1	17	TRBJ1-5	CASSLGYWGQSNQPQHF